This T cell receptor (beta chain) was retrieved from a study of blood T cell repertoires in COVID-19. Study-wide context: The United States, Italy and Spain supplied acute and convalescent COVID-19 samples.

This clone has only one observation. This CDR3 comprises 13 residues. The V gene's germline CDR1 is GTSNPN and CDR2 SVGIG (reference sequence). Between the trimmed V and J ends, which lost 3 bases and 0 bases, there was a span of 8 bases. Profiled with immunoSEQ multiplex PCR; TCRdb holds only in-frame clones, not every one. The sample has roughly 300,000 clones, 92% seen once. The clonotype originates from a woman aged 25 to 45 who had recovered from COVID-19. The specimen sequenced was PBMCs or T cells enriched from blood (not recorded which). V gene TRBV30 combines with J gene TRBJ1-1, with a tentative D call TRBD1 (5 bases). The CDR3 DNA sequence: TGTGCCTGGAGGGGGGGTATGAACACTGAAGCTTTCTTT. Its translation: CAWRGGMNTEAFF.